Following are 22 T cell receptor beta chains from one sample sequenced in a study of blood T cell repertoires in COVID-19. Measured with immunoSEQ multiplex PCR; TCRdb has only the in-frame clones, and not every one. The profile covers more than 200,000 clones, with approximately 85% appearing a single time and roughly 8.2% taken by the ten largest. Source material: peripheral blood. These receptors originate from a woman at least 80 years old with COVID-19, enrolled during active disease.

The CDR3 DNA reads as TGTGCCAGCAGTTACTCGGGGAGCTCCTACAATGAGCAGTTCTTC. This codes for CASSYSGSSYNEQFF. V usage is TRBV6-5 and J usage is TRBJ2-1; D is perhaps TRBD2 (5 bases). V was trimmed by 0 bases and J by 0 bases, leaving 6 bases between them. The CDR3 totals 15 residues. Germline CDR1 reads MNHEY; CDR2 reads SVGAGI.

The gene calls are TRBV30 and TRBJ1-4; a possible D gene is TRBD1 (5 bases). Germline CDR1 and CDR2: GTSNPN and SVGIG (reference sequence). The CDR3 totals 14 residues. V gave up 2 bases and J gave up 9 bases, with 16 bases separating them. The CDR3 sequence is CAWSLPGGGKKLFF. Written as DNA, the CDR3 is TGTGCCTGGAGTCTCCCCGGGGGGGGGAAAAAACTGTTTTTT.

The chain couples TRBV25-1 to TRBJ2-4; 7 bases are shared with TRBD1. J was trimmed by 6 bases and V by 2 bases; bases with no gene match: 1. This CDR3 has 13 amino acids. From germline, CDR1 is MGHDK and CDR2 SYGVNS. The CDR3 nucleotides read TGTGCCAGCAGTGAACAGGGGGTAAACATTCAGTACTTC. Translation gives CASSEQGVNIQYF.

Of note for this clone: Compared with germline, one end of the junction differs, possibly owing to a read error. The chain carries TRBV4-3 and TRBJ2-3; maybe TRBD2 (5 bases). Germline assignment: CDR1 LGHNA and CDR2 YSLEER. This CDR3 is 15 amino acids long. The CDR3 here is CASSLGTSSTDTQYF. The CDR3 coding sequence is TGCGCCAGCAGCCTTGGAACATCTAGCACGGATACGCAGTATTTT.

V gene TRBV7-2 combines with J gene TRBJ1-3; D remains ambiguous. V shed 5 bases and J shed 0 bases, with 14 bases lying between them. Germline values: CDR1 SGHTA, CDR2 FQGNSA. The CDR3 is made up of 16 amino acids. The DNA of the CDR3 is TGTGCCAGCAGCCCCCTGGGCGGGTTCTCTGGAAACACCATATATTTT. It is translated as CASSPLGGFSGNTIYF.

V usage is TRBV6-5 and J usage is TRBJ1-1, with D possibly TRBD1 on 5 matching bases. The CDR3 extends over 15 amino acids. V was clipped by 8 bases and J by 2 bases, with 18 bases between them. Germline CDR1 is MNHEY and CDR2 is SVGAGI. This chain's CDR3 is CASGAARLGNTEAFF. The CDR3 nucleotides read TGTGCCAGCGGGGCGGCCCGCTTAGGAAACACTGAAGCTTTCTTT.

J is TRBJ1-2 and V is TRBV3-1 (or the pseudogene TRBV3-2), with D perhaps matching TRBD1 (6 bases). Trimming left V 1 base short and J 4 bases short, with 13 bases between. CDR1 is LGHDT, CDR2 YNNKEL, per germline (reference sequence). The CDR3 is 15 amino acids. Here the CDR3 DNA reads TGTGCCAGCAGCCAAGGACCCTCAGGGGCCTATGGCTACACCTTC. It translates to CASSQGPSGAYGYTF.

This rearrangement joins TRBV7-9 to TRBJ1-1, with 8 bases identical to TRBD1. V lost 5 bases and J lost 5; bases outside the gene matches: 10. Germline V CDR1 and CDR2: SEHNR, FQNEAQ (reference sequence). The CDR3 has 15 amino acids. The DNA for the CDR3 is TGTGCCAGCAGCGGAAGCACAGGGGGTGGGACTGAAGCTTTCTTT. Amino acid sequence: CASSGSTGGGTEAFF.

The rearrangement joins TRBV4-2 to TRBJ2-1, with TRBD2 matching over 14 bases. The CDR3 length is 14 residues. Trimming at V came to 6 bases and at J to 9 bases, leaving 4 bases not matched to a gene. Germline V gives CDR1 LGHNA, CDR2 YNFKEQ. The CDR3 spells CASRRLAGGFEQFF. The CDR3 DNA reads TGTGCCAGCAGGAGACTAGCGGGAGGGTTTGAGCAGTTCTTC.

The chain links TRBV11-2 to TRBJ2-7, with 10 positions matching TRBD2. Germline values: CDR1 SGHAT, CDR2 FQNNGV. The CDR3 sequence is 17 residues long. Germline trimming cut 2 bases from V and 0 bases from J; bases unmatched to any gene: 7. CDR3 residues: CASSLTLAGALSYEQYF. The CDR3, as DNA: TGTGCCAGCAGCTTAACCCTAGCGGGGGCCCTCTCCTACGAGCAGTACTTC.

This chain connects TRBV5-1 to TRBJ2-2; D uncertain. The CDR3 totals 15 residues. V dropped 2 bases and J dropped 0 bases, with 8 bases sitting between them. CDR1 is SGHRS and CDR2 is YFSETQ in the germline V gene. CDR3 bases: TGCGCCAGCAGCTTAATCAGGCCGAACACCGGGGAGCTGTTTTTT. It specifies CASSLIRPNTGELFF.

This rearrangement joins TRBV5-1 to TRBJ1-1, with 7 positions matching TRBD1. Trimming cost V 4 bases and J 11 bases; bases outside gene matches: 14. Per the germline V gene, CDR1 is SGHRS and CDR2 is YFSETQ. The CDR3 length is 14 residues. CDR3 sequence: CASSPRTMTGSAFF. CDR3 DNA: TGCGCCAGCAGCCCTCGAACCATGACAGGGTCCGCTTTCTTT.

The V and J genes are TRBV30 and TRBJ1-2; D is unclear. This CDR3 spans 16 amino acids. The germline V and J ends were trimmed by 3 bases and 0 bases, with 17 bases remaining between them. The V gene's germline CDR1 is GTSNPN and CDR2 SVGIG (reference sequence). The CDR3 here is CAWSAITQRTNYGYTF. The CDR3 coding sequence is TGTGCCTGGAGCGCCATCACTCAGAGGACTAACTATGGCTACACCTTC.

This chain uses TRBV6-1 with TRBJ1-2, with 7 bases that match TRBD1. The CDR3 is made up of 15 amino acids. With V trimmed by 1 base and J by 5 bases, 7 bases remained unmatched. The germline gives CDR1 MNHNS, CDR2 SASEGT. CDR3 residues: CASSEEVQGRYGYTF. The CDR3 DNA reads as TGTGCCAGCAGTGAAGAAGTACAGGGGAGGTATGGCTACACCTTC.

The rearrangement joins TRBV11-2 to TRBJ2-2; 7 positions agree with TRBD2. CDR1 and CDR2 from the germline V gene are SGHAT and FQNNGV. CDR3 length: 15 residues. V dropped 3 bases and J dropped 9; count of bases not matched to a gene: 10. The chain's CDR3 is CASSLGRGSTWELFF. CDR3 nucleotides: TGTGCCAGCAGCTTGGGGCGGGGGAGTACTTGGGAGCTGTTTTTT.

This chain joins TRBV15 and TRBJ2-3; D perhaps matches TRBD1 (6 bases). The V end was cut by 8 bases, the J end by 0 bases, with 12 bases between. There are 14 residues in the CDR3. Germline assignment: CDR1 LNHNV and CDR2 YYDKDF (reference sequence). CDR3 DNA: TGTGCCACCCTGGGCAGGGGTAGCACAGATACGCAGTATTTT. It encodes CATLGRGSTDTQYF.

This clone was observed a handful of times. The genes are TRBV4-1 and TRBJ2-5, with a possible D match to TRBD2 (5 bases). The germline gives CDR1 MGHRA, CDR2 YSYEKL. The CDR3 has 18 residues. V was cut by 4 bases and J by 2 bases, with 23 bases left in between. The CDR3 region has the DNA TGCGCCAGCAGCCCTACGAGGGCTTCACTCGACCCTCAAGAGACCCAGTACTTC. As protein: CASSPTRASLDPQETQYF.

This clone was seen once. This sequence joins TRBV19 and TRBJ1-3; tentatively, D is TRBD1 (5 bases). CDR1 and CDR2 (germline): LNHDA, SQIVND (reference sequence). CDR3 length: 16 residues. V lost 5 bases and J 2 bases, leaving 16 bases between the germline ends. CDR3 in DNA: TGTGCCAGTAGTTTCCTTCAGGGTAATGCTGGAAACACCATATATTTT. Translation: CASSFLQGNAGNTIYF.

This rearrangement joins TRBV5-6 to TRBJ1-1; 9 bases align to TRBD1. Trimming took 1 base from V and 4 from J; bases not matched to a gene: 8. The CDR3 runs 16 residues. Germline V lookup: CDR1 SGHDT, CDR2 YYEEEE. CDR3 nucleotide sequence: TGTGCCAGCAGCTTGTTGGGACAGGGTTCGGGCACTGAAGCTTTCTTT. Amino acid sequence: CASSLLGQGSGTEAFF. Looking up the rest from reference TRBV5-6 and TRBJ1-1 gives the full variable domain: DAGVTQSPTHLIKTRGQQVTLRCSPKSGHDTVSWYQQALGQGPQFIFQYYEEEERQRGNFPDRFSGHQFPNYSSELNVNALLLGDSALYLCASSLLGQGSGTEAFFGQGTRLTVV.

There are a few counts of this clone. The genes are TRBV5-1 and TRBJ1-3; D might be TRBD1 (6 bases). The length of the CDR3 is 14 residues. Germline CDR1 is SGHRS and CDR2 is YFSETQ. V dropped 3 bases and J dropped 0 bases, with 7 bases sitting between them. The CDR3 region has the DNA TGCGCCAGCAGCTCGGACAGCTCTGGAAACACCATATATTTT. As protein: CASSSDSSGNTIYF.

This rearrangement joins TRBV3-1 (or the pseudogene TRBV3-2) to TRBJ1-2, with D possibly matching TRBD1 (6 bases). The CDR3 runs to 16 residues. Germline V gene sequence: CDR1 LGHDT, CDR2 YNNKEL (reference sequence). Trimming left V 4 bases short and J 2 bases short, with 17 bases between. The CDR3 loop is CASSRKGGRSNYGYTF. The DNA of the CDR3 is TGTGCCAGCAGCCGGAAAGGGGGACGTTCGAACTATGGCTACACCTTC.

The chain couples TRBV11-2 to TRBJ2-1, with 11 bases aligning to TRBD2. Germline assignment: CDR1 SGHAT and CDR2 FQNNGV. V shed 3 bases and J 3 bases; nucleotides not matched to a gene: 1. This CDR3 region has 15 residues. The chain's CDR3 is CASSFLAGGYNEQFF. CDR3 sequence (DNA): TGTGCCAGCAGCTTCCTAGCGGGGGGCTACAATGAGCAGTTCTTC.